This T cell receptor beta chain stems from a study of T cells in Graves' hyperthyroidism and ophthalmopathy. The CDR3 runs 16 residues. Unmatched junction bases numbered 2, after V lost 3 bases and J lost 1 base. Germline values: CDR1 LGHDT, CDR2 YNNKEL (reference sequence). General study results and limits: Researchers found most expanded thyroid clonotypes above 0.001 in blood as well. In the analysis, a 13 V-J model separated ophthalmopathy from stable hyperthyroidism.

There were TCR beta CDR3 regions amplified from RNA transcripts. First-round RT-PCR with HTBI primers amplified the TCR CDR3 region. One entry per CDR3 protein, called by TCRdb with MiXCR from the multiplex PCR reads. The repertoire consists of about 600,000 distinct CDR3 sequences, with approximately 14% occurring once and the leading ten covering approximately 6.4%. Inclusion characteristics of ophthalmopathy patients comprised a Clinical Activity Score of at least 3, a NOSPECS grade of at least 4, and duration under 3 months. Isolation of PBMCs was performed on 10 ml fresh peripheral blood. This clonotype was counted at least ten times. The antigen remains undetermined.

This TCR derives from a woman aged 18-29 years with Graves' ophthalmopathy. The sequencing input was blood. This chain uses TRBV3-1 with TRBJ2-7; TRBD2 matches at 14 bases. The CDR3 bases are TGTGCCAGCAGCCAGGGACTAGCGGGAGCTTCCTACGAGCAGTACTTC. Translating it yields CASSQGLAGASYEQYF.